This TCR beta chain was obtained from a study of cytomegalovirus exposure and HLA in healthy donors. The study's findings and limits: The study put 150 to 200 TCR beta chains on its list as cytomegalovirus-associated.

In regard to this clone: The antigen is undetermined.

PCR employed 60 Vbeta and 13 Jbeta primers. Original data processing: Counted up in a later analysis, unique TCR beta chains came to 60 million to 95 million, with some 11 million shared. Sequencing used immunoSEQ multiplex PCR; TCRdb keeps in-frame clones, though not all of them. The D gene and trimming were derived from the DNA, and the V and J assignments and clone size from that table. The sample shows about 91,000 clones, around nine tenths of them seen only once. The V end lost 5 bases, the J end lost 5 bases, and 21 bases lay between the germline ends. CDR3 size: 16 residues. Germline lookup yields CDR1 MNHEY and CDR2 SMNVEV (reference sequence).

This sequence was found in a man younger than 45 in good health and CMV-seropositive. V is TRBV27 and J is TRBJ2-5, with a possible D match to TRBD1 (5 bases). The specimen sequenced was PBMCs. CDR3 amino acids: CASSPRASIHGETQYF. Written as DNA, the CDR3 is TGTGCCAGCAGTCCCAGGGCCTCGATACATGGGGAGACCCAGTACTTC.